Following are 19 T cell receptor beta chains from one sample sequenced in a study of PD-L1 blockade in urothelial cancer. Time point of the sample: pretreatment peripheral blood. The assay was immunoSEQ multiplex PCR, and TCRdb's table has in-frame clones only and misses some. The sample consists of 98,000 or so clones, 90% of them appearing once. Sequenced material: PBMCs, taken around atezolizumab (anti-PD-L1) treatment. The receptors were sampled from a man aged 60 to 69 with urothelial cancer.

This clone came up once. V and J are TRBV19 and TRBJ2-3, with TRBD2 identical over 14 bases. The CDR3 has 18 residues. Germline assignment: CDR1 LNHDA and CDR2 SQIVND (reference sequence). V lost 6 bases, J lost 3 bases, and 11 bases stayed unmatched. The CDR3 here is CASSRPGTSGRKTDTQYF. The CDR3 DNA sequence: TGTGCCAGTAGCAGGCCTGGGACTAGCGGGAGAAAAACAGATACGCAGTATTTT.

V usage is TRBV28 and J usage is TRBJ2-5; 7 bases agree with TRBD2. With 4 bases clipped from V and 1 base from J, the junction kept 6 bases outside the gene matches. CDR1 is MDHEN and CDR2 is SYDVKM in the germline V gene. CDR3 length equals 15 residues. CDR3 sequence: CASSSFLAVQETQYF. In DNA form, the CDR3 reads TGTGCCAGCAGTTCCTTTCTAGCGGTCCAAGAGACCCAGTACTTC.

The J gene is TRBJ2-7, the V gene TRBV6-5; TRBD2 matches at 8 bases. The V segment lost 7 bases and the J segment 5 bases; nucleotides outside the gene matches: 10. CDR3 size: 14 residues. The germline V gene has CDR1 MNHEY and CDR2 SVGAGI. The CDR3: CASKGVSGIHEQYF. CDR3 nucleotide sequence: TGTGCCAGCAAAGGGGTTAGCGGGATCCACGAGCAGTACTTC.

The rearrangement links TRBV7-2 to TRBJ2-1; D may be TRBD1 (6 bases). The CDR3 contains 15 residues. V dropped 5 bases and J dropped 3 bases, with 14 bases sitting between them. Germline V gene sequence: CDR1 SGHTA, CDR2 FQGNSA. This chain's CDR3 is CASSTTGQGYNEQFF. The CDR3 DNA reads as TGTGCCAGCAGCACTACGGGACAAGGCTACAATGAGCAGTTCTTC.

The gene calls are TRBV18 and TRBJ1-2; the match to TRBD1 covers 10 bases. The CDR3 sequence is 15 residues long. The ends lost 3 bases at V and 4 bases at J; junction bases unmatched: 5. The germline gives CDR1 KGHSH, CDR2 LQKENI. CDR3 residues: CASSPGDRGRYGYTF. The CDR3 DNA reads TGTGCCAGCTCACCGGGTGACAGGGGGCGCTATGGCTACACCTTC.

This chain connects TRBV2 to TRBJ2-7, with TRBD2 matching 11 bases. Germline CDR1 and CDR2: SNHLY and FYNNEI. V shed 6 bases, J shed 2 bases, and the junction held 3 bases outside the gene matches. This CDR3 is built from 14 residues. CDR3 loop: CASRETSGTYEQYF. CDR3 nucleotide sequence: TGTGCCAGCAGGGAGACTAGCGGGACCTACGAGCAGTACTTC.

The gene calls are TRBV18 and TRBJ2-1; 13 bases align to TRBD2. Losses at the gene ends were 5 bases for V and 7 bases for J; bases not matched to a gene: 8. The CDR3 has 16 residues. Germline CDR1 KGHSH, CDR2 LQKENI. DNA for the CDR3: TGTGCCAGCTCAATCGGACTAGCGGGAGTTAGTAATGAGCAGTTCTTC. The encoded protein is CASSIGLAGVSNEQFF.

The gene calls are TRBV7-3 and TRBJ2-2; 8 bases fit TRBD2. Germline loops: CDR1 SGHTA, CDR2 FQGTGA. This CDR3 has 17 residues. J was trimmed by 3 bases and V by 5 bases; bases with no gene match: 11. DNA of the CDR3: TGTGCCAGCAGCCGATCCGGGGCACTAGCGGACACCGGGGAGCTGTTTTTT. Translated, it gives CASSRSGALADTGELFF. Variable domain in full (rest from reference TRBV7-3 and TRBJ2-2): GAGVSQTPSNKVTEKGKYVELRCDPISGHTALYWYRQSLGQGPEFLIYFQGTGAADDSGLPNDRFFAVRPEGSVSTLKIQRTERGDSAVYLCASSRSGALADTGELFFGEGSRLTVL.

The chain links TRBV21-1 to TRBJ2-3; the table assigns TRBD1, which was not confirmed against the DNA. TRBV21-1 corresponds to a pseudogene. CDR3 length: 16 amino acids. This chain's CDR3 is CASSRPGQGRTDTQYF. CDR3 DNA sequence: TGTGCCAGCAGTCGGCCGGGACAGGGCCGCACAGATACGCAGTATTTT.

The V call is TRBV7-9, the J call TRBJ2-3; 10 nucleotides align to TRBD2. Per germline, CDR1 SEHNR and CDR2 FQNEAQ (reference sequence). This CDR3 contains 15 residues. V gave up 3 bases and J gave up 2 bases; unmatched junction bases: 2. CDR3 amino acids: CASSFGLADTDTQYF. Written as DNA, the CDR3 is TGTGCCAGCAGCTTTGGACTAGCGGACACAGATACGCAGTATTTT.

The V and J genes are TRBV7-3 and TRBJ2-7; 9 nucleotides line up with TRBD1. The germline gives CDR1 SGHTA, CDR2 FQGTGA. CDR3 length: 13 residues. Unmatched junction bases numbered 6, after V lost 5 bases and J lost 7 bases. The DNA of the CDR3 is TGTGCCAGCAGCGCCACAGGGGGCAGGGAGCAGTACTTC. Residues: CASSATGGREQYF.

The rearrangement uses TRBV7-8 and TRBJ2-3, with TRBD2 identical over 8 bases. CDR3 length: 15 amino acids. Trimming cost V 5 bases and J 1 base; bases outside gene matches: 5. CDR1 is SGHVS and CDR2 is FQNEAQ in the germline V gene. The CDR3 is CASSLKTSGTDTQYF. The CDR3 DNA reads TGTGCCAGCAGCCTAAAGACTAGCGGCACAGATACGCAGTATTTT.

The rearrangement links TRBV6-6 to TRBJ1-2, with D perhaps TRBD1 (5 bases). The CDR3 runs 12 residues. The germline V gene has CDR1 MNHNY and CDR2 SVGAGI (reference sequence). Trimming stripped 4 bases from V and 8 bases from J, with 11 bases between. For the CDR3, the DNA is TGTGCCAGCAGTTCACAGGTCGGGGGCTACACCTTC. It is translated as CASSSQVGGYTF.

This chain connects TRBV4-1 to TRBJ2-5; D may be TRBD2 (7 bases). The CDR3 contains 15 residues. The germline V gene has CDR1 MGHRA and CDR2 YSYEKL. Trimming took 2 bases from V and 9 from J, leaving 19 bases between them. CDR3 nucleotide sequence: TGCGCCAGCAGCCAATTAGTGTCCAAGGGGGGGGCCCAGTACTTC. Its protein product is CASSQLVSKGGAQYF.

This chain joins TRBV6-5 and TRBJ1-3; no clear D. The V end lost 7 bases, the J end lost 0 bases, and 10 bases lay between the germline ends. The germline CDR1 and CDR2 sequences are MNHEY and SVGAGI. The CDR3 sequence is 14 residues long. The CDR3 region is CASTARSSGNTIYF. The CDR3 nucleotides read TGTGCCAGCACCGCACGCAGCTCTGGAAACACCATATATTTT.

The V call is TRBV10-1, the J call TRBJ2-3; D unclear. The V gene's germline CDR1 is WNHNN and CDR2 SYGVQD (reference sequence). V lost 6 bases to trimming and J lost 8 bases, with 15 bases between them. The CDR3 covers 13 residues. The CDR3 region is CASSGARDGTQYF. For the CDR3, the DNA is TGCGCCAGCAGCGGAGCCCGAGACGGTACGCAGTATTTT.

The CDR3 DNA is TGTGCCAGCAGCTTGAGATCCGGGACATTCAATGAGCAGTTCTTC. Protein sequence: CASSLRSGTFNEQFF. The chain has TRBV5-8 and TRBJ2-1; D is possibly TRBD1 (6 bases). The CDR3 loop spans 15 amino acids. Between the trimmed V and J ends, which lost 1 base and 6 bases, there was a span of 14 bases. Germline lookup yields CDR1 SGHTS and CDR2 YDEGEE.

The genes are TRBV6-6 and TRBJ2-1; the match to TRBD2 covers 7 bases. The CDR3 consists of 14 residues. V lost 5 bases to trimming and J lost 2 bases; unmatched junction nucleotides: 3. In germline, CDR1 is MNHNY, CDR2 SVGAGI (reference sequence). CDR3 sequence reads: CASSPSGAYNEQFF. For the CDR3, the DNA is TGTGCCAGCAGTCCTAGCGGAGCCTACAATGAGCAGTTCTTC.

V is TRBV7-2 and J is TRBJ2-3, with TRBD1 matching 7 bases. The CDR3 is 11 amino acids. V dropped 1 base and J dropped 14; count of bases not matched to a gene: 3. CDR1 SGHTA and CDR2 FQGNSA come from the germline V gene. For the CDR3, the DNA is TGTGCCAGCAGCTTAGTGGACAGGATGTATTTT. It codes for CASSLVDRMYF.